Presented here are 22 T cell receptor beta chains from one specimen sequenced in a study of blood T cell repertoires in COVID-19. Assay used: immunoSEQ multiplex PCR; TCRdb lists only in-frame clones, some missing. The data show around 150,000 clones, roughly four fifths seen once. Sequences were obtained from PBMCs or T cells enriched from blood (not recorded which). The receptors were sampled from a man aged 50-59 years who had recovered from COVID-19.

The chain uses TRBV11-2 and TRBJ2-7; D unclear. CDR3 size: 11 residues. The germline CDR1 and CDR2 sequences are SGHAT and FQNNGV. CDR3 in DNA: TGTGCGGCTGGTCGGCAGGCCGAGCAGTACTTC. Its protein product is CAAGRQAEQYF. Full variable domain (rest looked up from reference TRBV11-2 and TRBJ2-7): EAGVAQSPRYKIIEKRQSVAFWCNPISGHATLYWYQQILGQGPKLLIQFQNNGVVDDSQLPKDRFSAERLKGVDSTLKIQPAKLEDSAVYLCAAGRQAEQYFGPGTRLTVT.

This clone was seen a single time. This chain uses TRBV11-2 with TRBJ2-7; the match to TRBD2 covers 9 bases. The germline CDR1 and CDR2 sequences are SGHAT and FQNNGV. This CDR3 spans 16 amino acids. V was clipped by 3 bases and J by 4 bases; unmatched bases: 10. The CDR3 nucleotides are TGTGCCAGCAGCTTCCGCGGGAGGGCGATGGCGTACGAGCAGTACTTC. Encoded protein: CASSFRGRAMAYEQYF.

This clone was detected only once. The chain has TRBV6-5 and TRBJ2-5; D perhaps matches TRBD2 (6 bases). Germline CDR1 is MNHEY and CDR2 is SVGAGI. V was shortened by 6 bases and J by 2 bases, with 16 bases between the two germline ends. The CDR3 consists of 15 residues. CDR3 protein: CASRGWRGVQETQYF. The CDR3 region has the DNA TGTGCCAGCAGAGGATGGCGGGGCGTACAAGAGACCCAGTACTTC.

The J gene is TRBJ2-5, the V gene TRBV4-1; TRBD2 matches at 13 bases. V lost 0 bases, J lost 9 bases, and 4 bases stayed unmatched. Germline V gene sequence: CDR1 MGHRA, CDR2 YSYEKL. The CDR3 has 15 amino acids. This chain's CDR3 is CASSQDRTSGGAQYF. CDR3 nucleotide sequence: TGCGCCAGCAGCCAAGATCGCACTAGCGGGGGGGCCCAGTACTTC.

The V call is TRBV3-1 (or the pseudogene TRBV3-2), the J call TRBJ1-2; possible D gene TRBD1, 5 bases. The CDR3 loop spans 13 amino acids. V lost 4 bases, J lost 6 bases, and 12 bases lay in between. In germline, CDR1 is LGHDT, CDR2 YNNKEL (reference sequence). CDR3 sequence: CASSLPRGHGYTF. Here the CDR3 DNA reads TGTGCCAGCAGCCTCCCGCGGGGCCATGGCTACACCTTC.

This chain links TRBV27 with TRBJ2-4; maybe TRBD2 (6 bases). Germline V gene sequence: CDR1 MNHEY, CDR2 SMNVEV (reference sequence). Deletions cut 5 bases from V and 0 bases from J, with 11 bases between. CDR3 size: 15 residues. CDR3 loop: CASSPRGLAKNIQYF. The CDR3, as DNA: TGTGCCAGCAGTCCTAGGGGACTAGCCAAAAACATTCAGTACTTC.

This clone was recorded once. The chain combines TRBV7-9 with TRBJ1-2, with D perhaps TRBD1 (5 bases). From germline, CDR1 is SEHNR and CDR2 FQNEAQ (reference sequence). The CDR3 loop spans 17 amino acids. V lost 1 base, J lost 1 base, and 16 bases lay in between. The CDR3 DNA is TGTGCCAGCAGCTTAGACAGGTTTAAACCGAATAACTATGGCTACACCTTC. Protein: CASSLDRFKPNNYGYTF.

This clone was counted only a few times. The rearrangement links TRBV20-1 to TRBJ2-3; 10 bases agree with TRBD2. The V gene end was trimmed by 3 bases and the J gene end by 2 bases; junction bases not matched to a gene: 5. The CDR3 covers 15 residues. Germline-derived CDR1 and CDR2 are DFQATT and SNEGSKA (reference sequence). CDR3 loop: CSASGGTSATDTQYF. CDR3 coding DNA: TGCAGTGCTAGTGGTGGGACTAGCGCCACAGATACGCAGTATTTT.

The J gene is TRBJ2-3, the V gene TRBV7-9; 10 bases line up with TRBD1. V shed 6 bases, J shed 3 bases, and the junction held 6 bases outside the gene matches. Germline V lookup: CDR1 SEHNR, CDR2 FQNEAQ (reference sequence). This CDR3 comprises 15 residues. In DNA form, the CDR3 reads TGTGCCAGCAGTTCGGGACAGGGGTTGACAGATACGCAGTATTTT. Its translation is CASSSGQGLTDTQYF.

The rearrangement joins TRBV7-3 to TRBJ2-3; 8 nucleotides agree with TRBD2. The CDR3 covers 14 residues. Germline assignment: CDR1 SGHTA and CDR2 FQGTGA. Trimming at V came to 5 bases and at J to 3 bases, leaving 4 bases not matched to a gene. The DNA for the CDR3 is TGTGCCAGCAGCCCGGGACTAGAAACAGATACGCAGTATTTT. This translates into CASSPGLETDTQYF. Complete variable domain (other parts from reference TRBV7-3 and TRBJ2-3): GAGVSQTPSNKVTEKGKYVELRCDPISGHTALYWYRQSLGQGPEFLIYFQGTGAADDSGLPNDRFFAVRPEGSVSTLKIQRTERGDSAVYLCASSPGLETDTQYFGPGTRLTVL.

This sequence joins TRBV2 and TRBJ2-3, with 14 bases identical to TRBD2. The CDR3 is 15 amino acids. J was trimmed by 5 bases and V by 5 bases; bases with no gene match: 3. Germline V gene sequence: CDR1 SNHLY, CDR2 FYNNEI. The CDR3, as DNA: TGTGCCAGCAGTACGGGACTAGCGGGGGAAGATACGCAGTATTTT. Its protein product is CASSTGLAGEDTQYF. Drawing the rest from reference TRBV2 and TRBJ2-3, the complete variable domain is EPEVTQTPSHQVTQMGQEVILRCVPISNHLYFYWYRQILGQKVEFLVSFYNNEISEKSEIFDDQFSVERPDGSNFTLKIRSTKLEDSAMYFCASSTGLAGEDTQYFGPGTRLTVL.

The chain has TRBV7-2 and TRBJ2-3; 7 positions match TRBD2. Germline V lookup: CDR1 SGHTA, CDR2 FQGNSA. CDR3 length: 16 amino acids. V lost 2 bases and J lost 2; bases outside the gene matches: 7. Here the CDR3 reads CASSLFRGVNTDTQYF. The CDR3 region has the DNA TGTGCCAGCAGCTTATTTCGGGGGGTAAACACAGATACGCAGTATTTT.

The chain employs TRBV27 and TRBJ2-7; 7 bases fit TRBD2. Trimming cost V 5 bases and J 2 bases; bases outside gene matches: 9. Germline CDR1 reads MNHEY; CDR2 reads SMNVEV (reference sequence). The CDR3 contains 15 residues. The DNA for the CDR3 is TGTGCCAGCAGTCCAATCGGGGAGGGGCCCTACGAGCAGTACTTC. Amino acids: CASSPIGEGPYEQYF.

This clone has a single count. This chain uses TRBV11-2 with TRBJ2-5; 11 nucleotides match TRBD2. Germline trimming cut 5 bases from V and 1 base from J; bases unmatched to any gene: 9. Germline lookup yields CDR1 SGHAT and CDR2 FQNNGV. The CDR3 runs to 17 residues. The CDR3 here is CASSPLLAGGIQETQYF. Written as DNA, the CDR3 is TGTGCCAGCAGCCCGCTATTAGCGGGGGGGATCCAAGAGACCCAGTACTTC.

As concerns this clone: This specimen includes other DNA sequences encoding the same CDR3. The chain is built from TRBV7-8 and TRBJ2-3; TRBD2 might be the D (6 bases). The V gene's germline CDR1 is SGHVS and CDR2 FQNEAQ. The germline V and J ends were trimmed by 5 bases and 0 bases, with 12 bases remaining between them. This CDR3 has 15 residues. This CDR3 is CASSPTSSSTDTQYF. The CDR3 DNA reads TGTGCCAGCAGCCCGACTAGTTCTAGCACAGATACGCAGTATTTT.

The V and J genes are TRBV5-6 and TRBJ2-5, with 13 nucleotides matching TRBD2. Trimming removed 2 bases from V and 6 bases from J; junction bases left unmatched: 4. The CDR3 totals 15 residues. CDR1 is SGHDT, CDR2 YYEEEE, per germline. CDR3 protein: CASSFPTSGGKTQYF. The CDR3, as DNA: TGTGCCAGCAGCTTCCCGACTAGCGGGGGGAAGACCCAGTACTTC. Full variable domain (remainder filled in from reference TRBV5-6 and TRBJ2-5): DAGVTQSPTHLIKTRGQQVTLRCSPKSGHDTVSWYQQALGQGPQFIFQYYEEEERQRGNFPDRFSGHQFPNYSSELNVNALLLGDSALYLCASSFPTSGGKTQYFGPGTRLLVL.

The chain has TRBV4-1 and TRBJ1-2; D is perhaps TRBD1 (5 bases). The CDR3 has 16 residues. Germline CDR1 MGHRA, CDR2 YSYEKL. The ends were cut back, 2 bases at V and 1 base at J, with 14 bases in the middle. In DNA form, the CDR3 reads TGCGCCAGCAGCCAATCCTTAGGGGTGGTTAACTATGGCTACACCTTC. Amino acids: CASSQSLGVVNYGYTF.

A few counts support this clone. The J gene is TRBJ1-6, the V gene TRBV5-4; weak D call: TRBD1 (5 bases). Germline V lookup: CDR1 SGHNT, CDR2 YYREEE (reference sequence). The CDR3 length is 17 residues. Trimming stripped 3 bases from V and 3 bases from J, with 16 bases between. CDR3 residues: CASSSGGAGDYNSPLHF. The DNA of the CDR3 is TGTGCCAGCAGCTCGGGAGGGGCGGGTGACTATAATTCACCCCTCCACTTT.

V gene TRBV10-3 combines with J gene TRBJ2-1, with TRBD1 as a possible D gene (6 bases). Germline V gene data show CDR1 as ENHRY and CDR2 as SYGVKD. The germline V and J ends were trimmed by 8 bases and 4 bases, with 15 bases remaining between them. CDR3 length: 14 residues. CDR3 protein: CAIWAGDLYNEQFF. For the CDR3, the DNA is TGTGCCATCTGGGCAGGGGATCTTTACAATGAGCAGTTCTTC.

The V call is TRBV3-1 (or the pseudogene TRBV3-2), the J call TRBJ1-3, with no clear D. CDR1 is LGHDT and CDR2 is YNNKEL in the germline V gene (reference sequence). Trimming removed 2 bases from V and 3 bases from J, with 8 bases in between. The CDR3 extends over 14 amino acids. The CDR3 nucleotides read TGTGCCAGCAGCCAACGTATAGTTGGAAACACCATATATTTT. Residues: CASSQRIVGNTIYF.

This sequence joins TRBV11-3 and TRBJ2-1; the match to TRBD1 covers 8 bases. Germline-derived CDR1 and CDR2 are SGHNT and YENEEA. The junction had 10 bases not matched to a gene; V was cut back by 4 bases and J by 8 bases. CDR3 length: 15 residues. Here the CDR3 reads CASSSRQGSVDEQFF. In DNA form, the CDR3 reads TGTGCCAGCAGCTCCCGACAGGGGAGTGTCGATGAGCAGTTCTTC.

The sample holds a few counts of this clone. The V call is TRBV10-3, the J call TRBJ2-7; 8 nucleotides line up with TRBD1. J lost 5 bases, V lost 7 bases, and 7 bases had no gene match. The length of the CDR3 is 13 residues. Germline CDR1 is ENHRY and CDR2 is SYGVKD. The CDR3: CAIKSDRVNEQYF. CDR3 nucleotides: TGTGCCATCAAATCGGACAGGGTCAACGAGCAGTACTTC.